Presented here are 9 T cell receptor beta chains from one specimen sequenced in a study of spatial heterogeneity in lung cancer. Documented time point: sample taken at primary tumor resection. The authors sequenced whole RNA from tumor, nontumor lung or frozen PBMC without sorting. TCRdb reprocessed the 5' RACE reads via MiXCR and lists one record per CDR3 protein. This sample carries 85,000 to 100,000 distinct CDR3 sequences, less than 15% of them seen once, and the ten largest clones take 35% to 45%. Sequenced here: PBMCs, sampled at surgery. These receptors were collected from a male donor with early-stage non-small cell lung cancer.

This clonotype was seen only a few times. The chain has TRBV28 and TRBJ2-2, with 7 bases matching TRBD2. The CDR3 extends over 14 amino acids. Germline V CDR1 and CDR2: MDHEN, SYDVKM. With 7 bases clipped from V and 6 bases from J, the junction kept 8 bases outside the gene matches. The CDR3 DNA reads TGTGCCAGCACCATCTCTGGGAGGGCCGGGGAGCTGTTTTTT. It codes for CASTISGRAGELFF.

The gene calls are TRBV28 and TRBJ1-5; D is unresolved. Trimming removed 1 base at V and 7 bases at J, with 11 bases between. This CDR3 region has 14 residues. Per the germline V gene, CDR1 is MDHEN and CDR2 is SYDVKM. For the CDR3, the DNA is TGTGCCAGCAGTTTATCCGCCGGGGTCCAGCCCCAGCATTTT. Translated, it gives CASSLSAGVQPQHF.

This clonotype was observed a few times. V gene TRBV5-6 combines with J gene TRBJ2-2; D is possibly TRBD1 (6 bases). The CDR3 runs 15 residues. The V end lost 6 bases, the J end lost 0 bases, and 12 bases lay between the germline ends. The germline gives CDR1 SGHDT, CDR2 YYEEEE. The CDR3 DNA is TGTGCCAGCACGGACAGACCTACGAACACCGGGGAGCTGTTTTTT. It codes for CASTDRPTNTGELFF.

The CDR3 nucleotides read TGCAGCGTTGAAGGTGGCGACCGGGGCCCCTCCTACAATGAGCAGTTCTTC. Its protein product is CSVEGGDRGPSYNEQFF. The rearrangement joins TRBV29-1 to TRBJ2-1; the D call may be TRBD1 or TRBD2 (5 bases each). V was clipped by 1 base and J by 0 bases, with 16 bases between them. The CDR3 contains 17 residues. In germline, CDR1 is SQVTM, CDR2 ANQGSEA.

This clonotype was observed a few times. In nucleotides, the CDR3 is TGCAGCGGGGGGGAGTCCGGCACAGATACGCAGTATTTT. Translation gives CSGGESGTDTQYF. The chain joins TRBV29-1 to TRBJ2-3, with D perhaps matching TRBD2 (6 bases). Per germline, CDR1 SQVTM and CDR2 ANQGSEA. The CDR3 consists of 13 residues. V was cut by 7 bases and J by 1 base, with 12 bases left in between.

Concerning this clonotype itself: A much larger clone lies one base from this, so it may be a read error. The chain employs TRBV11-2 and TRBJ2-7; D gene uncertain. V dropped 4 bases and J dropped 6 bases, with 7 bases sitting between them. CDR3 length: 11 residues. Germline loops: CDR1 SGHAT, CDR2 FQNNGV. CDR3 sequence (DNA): TGTGCCAGCAGCTCAGTTTCCGAGCAGTACTTC. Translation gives CASSSVSEQYF.

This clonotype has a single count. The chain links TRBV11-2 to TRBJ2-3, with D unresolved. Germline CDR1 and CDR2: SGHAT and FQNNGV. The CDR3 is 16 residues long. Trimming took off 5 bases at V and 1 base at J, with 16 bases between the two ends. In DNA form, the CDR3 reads TGTGCCAGCAGCCAACCGGGCCCCGCGGGCACAGATACGCAGTATTTT. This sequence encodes CASSQPGPAGTDTQYF.

The chain's CDR3 is CASRRGPRENTEAFF. In nucleotides, the CDR3 is TGTGCCAGCAGGCGGGGCCCCAGGGAGAACACTGAAGCTTTCTTT. The gene calls are TRBV28 and TRBJ1-1; maybe TRBD1 (5 bases). V lost 6 bases and J 1 base, leaving 15 bases between the germline ends. The CDR3 sequence is 15 residues long. Germline values: CDR1 MDHEN, CDR2 SYDVKM.

The CDR3 sequence is CASSFGHQNTEAFF. The CDR3 coding sequence is TGTGCCAGCAGTTTTGGACACCAAAACACTGAAGCTTTCTTT. The chain carries TRBV12-3 or TRBV12-4 and TRBJ1-1, with a weak D call TRBD1 (5 bases). The V and J ends lost 3 bases and 2 bases respectively, with 10 bases between them. The CDR3 runs to 14 residues.